This T cell receptor (beta chain) was recovered during a study of T cells after yellow fever vaccination. Study-level results: The secondary response peaked faster, at day 5 versus 15, but was weaker.

TCRdb processed the 5' RACE reads anew with MiXCR; each CDR3 protein has one entry. The table has 300,000 to 400,000 distinct CDR3 sequences, about 4% seen once. The V gene lost 0 bases and the J gene lost 8 bases, with 20 bases spanning the gap. The CDR3 contains 17 residues. The germline V gene encodes CDR1 LGHNA and CDR2 YNFKEQ. This clonotype was detected only a few times. Its cognate antigen is unknown. This sequence joins TRBV4-2 and TRBJ2-1, with a tentative D call TRBD1 (5 bases). The receptor was derived from a man younger than 35 who received the YFV17D yellow fever vaccine. Specimen: PBMCs, collected 5 days after the yellow fever booster vaccination. DNA of the CDR3: TGTGCCAGCAGCCAAGATGTGAGCTTAGCAGGGTTGGATGAGCAGTTCTTC. Protein: CASSQDVSLAGLDEQFF.